This T cell receptor beta chain is from a study of regulatory T cells in long-lasting Graves disease. Notes on the study in general: Newly diagnosed Graves' patients had higher TCR diversity than persistent ones.

The CDR3 spans 13 residues. The germline CDR1 and CDR2 sequences are MNHEY and SVGEGT. Assembly of TCR beta libraries relied on iRepertoire HTBI primers together with Arm-PCR of CDR3 regions. MiXCR, applied by TCRdb to the multiplex PCR reads, yields one record per CDR3 protein. Of around 420,000 distinct CDR3 sequences listed, 15% to 17% are singletons. Time point given: newly diagnosed GD, antithyroid drugs for less than 3 months. With RNA extracted from PBMCs as input, the TCR library was made. This clonotype occurred a few times. The target antigen is unknown. One end of the junction fails to match germline, which may point to a read error.

The receptor was derived from a female donor with Graves disease. The J gene is TRBJ2-7, the V gene TRBV6-2 or TRBV6-3; no clear D gene. Sequenced material: peripheral blood mononuclear cells (PBMCs), taken at new diagnosis, from a patient treated with antithyroid drugs. The CDR3 sequence: CASSYHATYELDF. The CDR3 DNA follows: TGTGCCAGCAGTTACCATGCGACGTACGAGTTGGACTTC.